This TCR beta chain came from a study of cytomegalovirus exposure and HLA in healthy donors. Trimming cost V 8 bases and J 6 bases, with 11 bases left between them. The CDR3 is 12 amino acids. In germline, CDR1 is MNHEY, CDR2 SVGAGI. The primer mix had 60 Vbeta and 13 Jbeta primers. This table comes from immunoSEQ multiplex PCR, and its TCRdb copy is limited to in-frame clones, with some not included. The data contain 150,000 to 200,000 clones, more than 75% of them singletons. Sample: PBMCs. The clonotype was recovered from a woman in her late teens or twenties in good health and CMV-seronegative. The rearrangement joins TRBV6-5 to TRBJ1-5; D is uncertain. The CDR3 coding sequence is TGTGCCAGCGGTTTGGCGGGTCAGCCCCAGCATTTT. Its translation: CASGLAGQPQHF.